This TCR beta chain originates from a study of T-cell reconstitution after alpha-beta-depleted transplantation in children. CDR3 size: 14 residues. Trimming stripped 8 bases from V and 2 bases from J, with 15 bases between. In germline, CDR1 is SGHTA, CDR2 FQGNSA. This clonotype was detected only a few times. TCRbeta library preparation incorporated unique molecular identifiers. TCRdb re-derived calls from the PCR reads in MiXCR, one entry per CDR3 protein. This repertoire shows around 580,000 distinct CDR3 sequences, 20% to 30% found once; its top ten account for around a third. This receptor was taken from a boy younger than two with Wiskott-Aldrich syndrome, due to receive a stem cell transplant. This specimen consisted of PBMCs, obtained before TCRalphabeta/CD19-depleted stem cell transplant. This chain connects TRBV7-2 to TRBJ1-1, with D perhaps TRBD1 (6 bases). The CDR3 sequence: CASGPQGANTEAFF. The CDR3 DNA sequence: TGTGCCAGCGGGCCACAGGGCGCTAACACTGAAGCTTTCTTT. The full variable domain, its missing parts supplied by reference TRBV7-2 and TRBJ1-1, is GAGVSQSPSNKVTEKGKDVELRCDPISGHTALYWYRQSLGQGLEFLIYFQGNSAPDKSGLPSDRFSAERTGGSVSTLTIQRTQQEDSAVYLCASGPQGANTEAFFGQGTRLTVV.